This T cell receptor beta chain was profiled in a study of blood T cell repertoires in COVID-19 (dated by TCRdb to about 2020). For context, the study as a whole: The collaborator samples originated in the United States, Italy and Spain and spanned the acute and convalescent phases of COVID-19. The material from the prospective study consisted of cDNA or gDNA derived from T cells, B-cell-depleted T cells, or PBMCs. Subjects who had been exposed to COVID-19, were actively infected with it, or had recovered from it provided the deeply sampled blood TCRbeta repertoires that made up the dataset. The repertoires were made available in a free public database intended to serve as a resource for research on the immune response to SARS-CoV-2. The samples were drawn from the first 160 participants of the ongoing ImmuneRACE study and from under 1,500 subjects provided by 6 global collaborators. Sample metadata almost always included a de-identified subject ID, COVID-19 status, age in years and sex. Where HLA class I and class II types were available, the types were taken from metadata supplied by the sample provider, not from assay-based typing.

With regard to this clone: No antigen is known for it. No clone much larger than this one lies a single base away; base qualities are absent.

The germline V gene gives CDR1 as SGHRS and CDR2 as YFSETQ. The CDR3 covers 15 residues, taking in both the cysteine and the phenylalanine. The only DNA kept is the CDR3, 45 bases in frame from the first base. V ends up 2 bases short and J 6 bases short, with an unmatched junction base count of 6. Broader findings and caveats from the paper: The amount of clinical and demographic metadata varied by source and participant and was provided uncurated.

TCRbeta CDR3 regions were amplified from genomic DNA using the immunoSEQ Assay, a bias-controlled multiplex PCR. The authors' pipeline ran thus. Within the assay, amplification of reference gene primers was used to estimate how many nucleated cells each sample contained. To quantify the absolute abundance of each unique TCRbeta CDR3 rearrangement, sequence reads were collapsed and filtered. For each sample, productive Simpson clonality was calculated by taking the square root of Simpson's diversity index across productive rearrangements. TCRdb limited this immuneACCESS table to in-frame rearrangements with V and J called. A share of clones is missing; checked studies link under half to unresolved V genes, and the rest is unexplained. V and J calls and clone size are copied from that table; D and trimming were computed from the DNA. The sample includes about 200,000 clones, with nearly 90% observed a single time. The top ten clones comprise roughly 21% of the sample.

Collaborating institutions collected whole blood in K2EDTA tubes following their own protocols. For TCRbeta analysis, collaborators shipped samples as frozen whole blood, isolated PBMCs, or DNA extracted from either of those sample types. The sequence joins TRBV5-1 to TRBJ2-3; 10 central bases correspond to TRBD2. This receptor was identified in a man aged 55 to 70 with active or convalescent COVID-19. The material sequenced was peripheral blood. CDR3 sequence: CASSLAGGPGDTQYF. The nucleotide sequence reads as follows: TGCGCCAGCAGCTTAGCGGGGGGGCCAGGGGATACGCAGTATTTT.